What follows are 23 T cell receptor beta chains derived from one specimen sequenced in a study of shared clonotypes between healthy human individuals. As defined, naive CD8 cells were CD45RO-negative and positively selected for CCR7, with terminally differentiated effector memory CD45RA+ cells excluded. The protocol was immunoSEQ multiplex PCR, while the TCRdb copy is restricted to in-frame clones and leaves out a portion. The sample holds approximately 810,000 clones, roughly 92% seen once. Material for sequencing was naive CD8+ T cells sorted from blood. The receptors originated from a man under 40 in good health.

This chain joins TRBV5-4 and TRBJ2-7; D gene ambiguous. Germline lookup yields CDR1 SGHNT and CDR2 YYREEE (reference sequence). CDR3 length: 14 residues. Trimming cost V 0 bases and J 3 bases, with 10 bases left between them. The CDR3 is CASSLEGPYYEQYF. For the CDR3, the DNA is TGTGCCAGCAGCTTGGAGGGTCCCTACTACGAGCAGTACTTC.

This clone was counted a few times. CDR3 residues: CASGQGARDGYTF. In DNA form, the CDR3 reads TGTGCCAGCGGCCAGGGGGCGCGGGATGGCTACACCTTC. The chain employs TRBV9 and TRBJ1-2; 8 nucleotides align to TRBD1. Germline V CDR1 and CDR2: SGDLS, YYNGEE. The CDR3 consists of 13 residues. J lost 6 bases, V lost 7 bases, and 8 bases had no gene match.

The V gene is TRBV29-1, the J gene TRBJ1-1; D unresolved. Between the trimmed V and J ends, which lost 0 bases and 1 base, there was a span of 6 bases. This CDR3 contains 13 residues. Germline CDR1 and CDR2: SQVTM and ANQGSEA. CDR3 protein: CSVEDWGNTEAFF. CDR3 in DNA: TGCAGCGTTGAAGATTGGGGGAACACTGAAGCTTTCTTT.

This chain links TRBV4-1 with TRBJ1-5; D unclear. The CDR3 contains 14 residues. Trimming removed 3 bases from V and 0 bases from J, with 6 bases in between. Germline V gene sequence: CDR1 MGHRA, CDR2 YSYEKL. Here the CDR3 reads CASSQEGSNQPQHF. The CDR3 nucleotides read TGCGCCAGCAGCCAGGAGGGTAGCAATCAGCCCCAGCATTTT.

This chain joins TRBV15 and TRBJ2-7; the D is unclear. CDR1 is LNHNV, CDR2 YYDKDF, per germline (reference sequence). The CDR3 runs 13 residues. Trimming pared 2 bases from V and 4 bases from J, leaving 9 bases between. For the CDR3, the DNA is TGTGCCACCAGCAGATCCCTTGGGTACGAGCAGTACTTC. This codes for CATSRSLGYEQYF.

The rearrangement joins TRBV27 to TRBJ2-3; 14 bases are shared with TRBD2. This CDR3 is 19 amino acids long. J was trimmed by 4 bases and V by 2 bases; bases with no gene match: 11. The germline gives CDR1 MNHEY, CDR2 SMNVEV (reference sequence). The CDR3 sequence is CASSLGVLTSGREADTQYF. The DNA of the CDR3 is TGTGCCAGCAGTTTAGGGGTCCTGACTAGCGGGAGGGAAGCAGATACGCAGTATTTT.

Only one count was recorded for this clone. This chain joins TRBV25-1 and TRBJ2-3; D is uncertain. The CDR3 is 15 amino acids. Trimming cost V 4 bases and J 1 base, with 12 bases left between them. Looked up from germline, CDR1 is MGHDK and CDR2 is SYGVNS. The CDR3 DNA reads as TGTGCCAGCAGTGGGCCCGAGTCTCGCACAGATACGCAGTATTTT. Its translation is CASSGPESRTDTQYF. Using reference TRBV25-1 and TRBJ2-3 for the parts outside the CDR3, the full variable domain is EADIYQTPRYLVIGTGKKITLECSQTMGHDKMYWYQQDPGMELHLIHYSYGVNSTEKGDLSSESTVSRIRTEHFPLTLESARPSHTSQYLCASSGPESRTDTQYFGPGTRLTVL.

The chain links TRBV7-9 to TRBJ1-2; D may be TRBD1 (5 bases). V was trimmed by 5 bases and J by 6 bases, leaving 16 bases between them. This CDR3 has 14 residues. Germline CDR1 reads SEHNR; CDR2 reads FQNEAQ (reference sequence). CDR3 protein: CASSPAGTAHGYTF. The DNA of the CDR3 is TGTGCCAGCAGCCCAGCCGGGACGGCACATGGCTACACCTTC.

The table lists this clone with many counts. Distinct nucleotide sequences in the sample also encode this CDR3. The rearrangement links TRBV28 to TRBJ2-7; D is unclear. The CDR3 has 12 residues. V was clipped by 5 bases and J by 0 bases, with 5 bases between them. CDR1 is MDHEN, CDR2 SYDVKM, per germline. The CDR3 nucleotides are TGTGCCAGCAGTGGGATCTCCTACGAGCAGTACTTC. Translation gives CASSGISYEQYF.

The CDR3 DNA is TGTGCCAGCAGTGACACGGGGCTGACGAGCTACAATGAGCAGTTCTTC. It codes for CASSDTGLTSYNEQFF. J is TRBJ2-1 and V is TRBV27, with D perhaps TRBD1 or TRBD2 (5 bases each). Germline lookup yields CDR1 MNHEY and CDR2 SMNVEV (reference sequence). V lost 5 bases and J lost 3, with 17 bases in between. The CDR3 length is 16 residues.

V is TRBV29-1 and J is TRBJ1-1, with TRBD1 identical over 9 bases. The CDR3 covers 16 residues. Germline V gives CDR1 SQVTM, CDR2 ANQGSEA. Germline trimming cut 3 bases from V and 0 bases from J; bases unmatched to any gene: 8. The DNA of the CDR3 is TGCAGCGTTGATGGGACAGGGTTCCTTATGAACACTGAAGCTTTCTTT. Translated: CSVDGTGFLMNTEAFF.

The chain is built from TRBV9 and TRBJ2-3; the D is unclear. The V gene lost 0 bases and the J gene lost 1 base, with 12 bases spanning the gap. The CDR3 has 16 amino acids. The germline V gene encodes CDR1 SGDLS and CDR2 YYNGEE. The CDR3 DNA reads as TGTGCCAGCAGCGTAGACCAACACTTGCGCACAGATACGCAGTATTTT. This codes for CASSVDQHLRTDTQYF.

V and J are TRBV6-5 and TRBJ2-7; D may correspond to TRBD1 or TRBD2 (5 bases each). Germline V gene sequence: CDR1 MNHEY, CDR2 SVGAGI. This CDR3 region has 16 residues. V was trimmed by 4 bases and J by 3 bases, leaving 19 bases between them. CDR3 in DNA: TGTGCCAGCAGTTTGGTCGGGGCCCAGCAGGGCTACGAGCAGTACTTC. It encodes CASSLVGAQQGYEQYF.

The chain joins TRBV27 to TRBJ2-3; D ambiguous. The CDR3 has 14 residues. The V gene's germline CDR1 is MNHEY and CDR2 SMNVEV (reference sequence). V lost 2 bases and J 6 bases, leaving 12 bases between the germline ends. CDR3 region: CASSLISMLDTQYF. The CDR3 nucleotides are TGTGCCAGCAGTTTAATTTCTATGTTGGATACGCAGTATTTT.

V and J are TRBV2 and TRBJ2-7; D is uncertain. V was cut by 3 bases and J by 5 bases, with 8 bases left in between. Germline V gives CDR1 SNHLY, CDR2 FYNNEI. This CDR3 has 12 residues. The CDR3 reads CASSELQNEQYF. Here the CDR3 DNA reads TGTGCCAGCAGTGAGTTGCAGAACGAGCAGTACTTC.

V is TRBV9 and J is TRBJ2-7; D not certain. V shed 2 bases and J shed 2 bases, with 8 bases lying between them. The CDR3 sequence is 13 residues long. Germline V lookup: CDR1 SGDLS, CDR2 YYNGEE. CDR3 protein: CASSVRPAYEQYF. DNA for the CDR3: TGTGCCAGCAGCGTGAGACCAGCCTACGAGCAGTACTTC. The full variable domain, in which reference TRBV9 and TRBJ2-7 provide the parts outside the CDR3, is DSGVTQTPKHLITATGQRVTLRCSPRSGDLSVYWYQQSLDQGLQFLIQYYNGEERAKGNILERFSAQQFPDLHSELNLSSLELGDSALYFCASSVRPAYEQYFGPGTRLTVT.

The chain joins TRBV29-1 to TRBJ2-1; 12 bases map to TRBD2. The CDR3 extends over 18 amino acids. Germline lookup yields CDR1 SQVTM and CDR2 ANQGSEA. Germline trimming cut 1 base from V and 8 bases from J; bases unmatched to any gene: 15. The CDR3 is CSVEVWGDTSGRSYEQFF. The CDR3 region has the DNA TGCAGCGTTGAAGTCTGGGGGGATACTAGCGGGAGGAGCTATGAGCAGTTCTTC.

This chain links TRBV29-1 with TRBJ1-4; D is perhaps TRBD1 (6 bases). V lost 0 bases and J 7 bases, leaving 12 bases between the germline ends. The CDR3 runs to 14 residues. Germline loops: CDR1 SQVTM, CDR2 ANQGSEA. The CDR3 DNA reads TGCAGCGTTGAAGAACGGGGGCTTGGTGAAAAACTGTTTTTT. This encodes CSVEERGLGEKLFF. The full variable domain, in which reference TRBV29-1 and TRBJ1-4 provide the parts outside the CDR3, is SAVISQKPSRDICQRGTSLTIQCQVDSQVTMMFWYRQQPGQSLTLIATANQGSEATYESGFVIDKFPISRPNLTFSTLTVSNMSPEDSSIYLCSVEERGLGEKLFFGSGTQLSVL.

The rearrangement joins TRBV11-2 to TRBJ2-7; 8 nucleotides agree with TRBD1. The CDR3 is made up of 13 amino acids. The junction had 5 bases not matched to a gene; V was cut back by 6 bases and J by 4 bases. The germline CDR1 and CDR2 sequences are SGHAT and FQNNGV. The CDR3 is CASSQGALYEQYF. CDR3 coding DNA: TGTGCCAGCAGTCAGGGGGCGCTTTACGAGCAGTACTTC.

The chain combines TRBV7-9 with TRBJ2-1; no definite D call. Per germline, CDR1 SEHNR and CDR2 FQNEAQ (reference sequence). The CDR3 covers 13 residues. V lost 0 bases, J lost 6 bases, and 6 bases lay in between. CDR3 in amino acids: CASSLAGLNEQFF. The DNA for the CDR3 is TGTGCCAGCAGCTTAGCTGGGCTCAATGAGCAGTTCTTC.

In nucleotides, the CDR3 is TGTGCCAGTAGTATAGATCGGGGTAGAGATCAGCCCCAGCATTTT. Its protein is CASSIDRGRDQPQHF. This chain links TRBV19 with TRBJ1-5; D is undetermined. CDR1 is LNHDA and CDR2 is SQIVND in the germline V gene (reference sequence). This CDR3 has 15 residues. Trimming shortened V by 0 bases and J by 5 bases, and 11 bases separated the two germline ends. The full variable domain, in which reference TRBV19 and TRBJ1-5 provide the parts outside the CDR3, is DGGITQSPKYLFRKEGQNVTLSCEQNLNHDAMYWYRQDPGQGLRLIYYSQIVNDFQKGDIAEGYSVSREKKESFPLTVTSAQKNPTAFYLCASSIDRGRDQPQHFGDGTRLSIL.

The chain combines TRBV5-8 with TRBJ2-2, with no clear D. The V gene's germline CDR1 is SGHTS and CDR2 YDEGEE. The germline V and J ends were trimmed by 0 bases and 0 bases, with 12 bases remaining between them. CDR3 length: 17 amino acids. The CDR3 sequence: CASSLDWGITNTGELFF. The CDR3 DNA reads TGTGCCAGCAGCTTGGATTGGGGAATTACGAACACCGGGGAGCTGTTTTTT.

CDR3 amino acids: CASSYGHKNTEAFF. The CDR3, as DNA: TGTGCCAGCAGTTACGGCCACAAGAACACTGAAGCTTTCTTT. The chain couples TRBV6-5 to TRBJ1-1; D remains unclear. The ends were cut back, 2 bases at V and 1 base at J, with 8 bases in the middle. The CDR3 is made up of 14 amino acids. CDR1 is MNHEY and CDR2 is SVGAGI in the germline V gene.